These 18 T cell receptor beta chains originate from one sample sequenced in a study of blood T cell repertoires in COVID-19 (dated by TCRdb to about 2020). The library was prepared using the immunoSEQ multiplex PCR assay. This immuneACCESS table, as held by TCRdb, lists in-frame sequences with V and J called but not all clones. Of the missing ones, under half trace to an unresolved V gene in checked studies; the others have no known cause. Within this sample are some 270,000 clones, with more than 65% of them counted one time only. About 3% of the sample is taken by the ten largest. Sequencing was performed on PBMCs or T cells enriched from blood (not recorded which). These receptors originate from a man aged 45 to 65 who had recovered from COVID-19.

This chain uses TRBV28 with TRBJ2-2; a weak D match, TRBD2 (6 bases). CDR1 is MDHEN, CDR2 SYDVKM, per germline. The V end was cut by 5 bases, the J end by 8 bases, with 18 bases between. This CDR3 spans 15 amino acids. The CDR3 DNA sequence: TGTGCCAGCAGTCCGCCGGGGGTTAGGCATGGGGAGCTGTTTTTT. Its translation: CASSPPGVRHGELFF.

The rearrangement links TRBV4-1 to TRBJ1-3; 7 bases are shared with TRBD1. V dropped 2 bases and J dropped 0; count of bases not matched to a gene: 10. The CDR3 covers 18 residues. From germline, CDR1 is MGHRA and CDR2 YSYEKL. CDR3 in DNA: TGCGCCAGCAGCCAACCCCGGGACAGCAAATACTCTGGAAACACCATATATTTT. As protein: CASSQPRDSKYSGNTIYF.

This clone was counted once. J is TRBJ2-7 and V is TRBV10-3; 11 bases are shared with TRBD2. The CDR3 length is 15 residues. Germline loops: CDR1 ENHRY, CDR2 SYGVKD. J lost 8 bases, V lost 3 bases, and 9 bases had no gene match. Here the CDR3 reads CAISELAGAGVKQYF. The CDR3 nucleotides read TGTGCCATCAGTGAACTAGCGGGGGCGGGGGTCAAGCAGTACTTC.

This clone was counted between two and nine times. V is TRBV6-2 or TRBV6-3 and J is TRBJ2-7, with 12 nucleotides matching TRBD1. The CDR3 contains 16 residues. The V gene's germline CDR1 is MNHEY and CDR2 SVGEGT. V was pared by 3 bases and J by 5 bases, with 8 bases of the junction left unmatched. Written as DNA, the CDR3 is TGTGCCAGCAGTTATTTACCGGGACAGGGGGCCCACGAGCAGTACTTC. Protein: CASSYLPGQGAHEQYF.

The chain combines TRBV5-8 with TRBJ1-4, with D perhaps TRBD1 (6 bases). The CDR3 consists of 15 residues. Trimming left V 4 bases short and J 6 bases short, with 16 bases between. Per germline, CDR1 SGHTS and CDR2 YDEGEE. The CDR3 spells CASSKGTGMDEKLFF. For the CDR3, the DNA is TGTGCCAGCAGCAAGGGTACAGGGATGGATGAAAAACTGTTTTTT.

This clone was picked up one time. The chain is built from TRBV29-1 and TRBJ1-3; 10 positions agree with TRBD1. CDR3 length: 13 amino acids. With V trimmed by 7 bases and J by 7 bases, 7 bases remained unmatched. CDR1 and CDR2 (germline): SQVTM, ANQGSEA. This CDR3 is CSALGTGENTIYF. In DNA, the CDR3 is TGCAGCGCCTTAGGGACAGGGGAGAACACCATATATTTT. Based on the CDR3 plus reference TRBV29-1 and TRBJ1-3, the full variable domain is SAVISQKPSRDICQRGTSLTIQCQVDSQVTMMFWYRQQPGQSLTLIATANQGSEATYESGFVIDKFPISRPNLTFSTLTVSNMSPEDSSIYLCSALGTGENTIYFGEGSWLTVV.

V usage is TRBV13 and J usage is TRBJ2-5, with 7 bases aligning to TRBD1. CDR1 is PRHDT, CDR2 FYEKMQ, per germline (reference sequence). This CDR3 spans 15 amino acids. V trimming: 2 bases; J trimming: 5 bases; junction bases outside the gene matches: 8. The CDR3 nucleotides are TGTGCCAGCAGCTTACCCAAGGGGGCGGAGGAGACCCAGTACTTC. As protein: CASSLPKGAEETQYF.

The gene calls are TRBV9 and TRBJ2-5, with 8 bases that match TRBD2. Germline CDR1 SGDLS, CDR2 YYNGEE. This CDR3 has 12 amino acids. In nucleotides, the CDR3 is TGTCGACTAGCGCGGATACAAGAGACCCAGTACTTC. Its translation is CRLARIQETQYF.

The V call is TRBV5-1, the J call TRBJ1-5, with D hard to call. The CDR3 spans 17 residues. V lost 4 bases and J lost 0, with 17 bases in between. Germline CDR1 SGHRS, CDR2 YFSETQ. CDR3: CASSPGLGSYSNQPQHF. In DNA, the CDR3 is TGCGCCAGCAGCCCCGGACTCGGGTCCTATAGCAATCAGCCCCAGCATTTT. The variable domain in full, with the rest retrieved from reference TRBV5-1 and TRBJ1-5, is KAGVTQTPRYLIKTRGQQVTLSCSPISGHRSVSWYQQTPGQGLQFLFEYFSETQRNKGNFPGRFSGRQFSNSRSEMNVSTLELGDSALYLCASSPGLGSYSNQPQHFGDGTRLSIL.

Worth noting for this clone: The same CDR3 arises from other DNA sequences in this sample as well. V gene TRBV4-2 combines with J gene TRBJ2-5; D might be TRBD1 (5 bases). The CDR3 is made up of 14 amino acids. Trimming took off 0 bases at V and 3 bases at J, with 8 bases between the two ends. Germline lookup yields CDR1 LGHNA and CDR2 YNFKEQ. CDR3 loop: CASSQDAREETQYF. The DNA for the CDR3 is TGTGCCAGCAGCCAAGACGCCAGGGAAGAGACCCAGTACTTC.

V usage is TRBV2 and J usage is TRBJ2-3; 10 nucleotides match TRBD1. This CDR3 is 15 amino acids long. Germline-derived CDR1 and CDR2 are SNHLY and FYNNEI. The V gene end was trimmed by 6 bases and the J gene end by 3 bases; junction bases not matched to a gene: 6. CDR3 coding DNA: TGTGCCAGCAGCCCCGGGACAGGGGATACAGATACGCAGTATTTT. Translation gives CASSPGTGDTDTQYF.

V and J are TRBV29-1 and TRBJ1-2, with D possibly matching TRBD1 (6 bases). The ends were cut back, 7 bases at V and 3 bases at J, with 21 bases in the middle. Germline assignment: CDR1 SQVTM and CDR2 ANQGSEA. This CDR3 is built from 15 residues. The CDR3 protein is CSATGREGGYYGYTF. The CDR3 DNA reads TGCAGCGCGACTGGTCGGGAGGGGGGATACTATGGCTACACCTTC.

J is TRBJ1-2 and V is TRBV7-8, with D perhaps TRBD1 (5 bases). The CDR3 runs to 13 residues. V lost 3 bases, J lost 2 bases, and 7 bases lay in between. Germline-derived CDR1 and CDR2 are SGHVS and FQNEAQ. The CDR3 sequence is CASSFRGNYGYTF. Here the CDR3 DNA reads TGTGCCAGCAGCTTTCGGGGGAACTATGGCTACACCTTC.

The V gene is TRBV28, the J gene TRBJ2-3, with D possibly TRBD2 on 6 matching bases. The CDR3 is 14 residues long. Trimming cost V 4 bases and J 4 bases, with 12 bases left between them. The germline CDR1 and CDR2 sequences are MDHEN and SYDVKM. The CDR3 region is CASSSLTRSDTQYF. As DNA, the CDR3 is TGTGCCAGCAGTTCCCTGACTAGGTCAGATACGCAGTATTTT.

This sequence joins TRBV7-3 and TRBJ2-7; D is unresolved. V was pared by 2 bases and J by 6 bases, with 11 bases between. Germline V gene sequence: CDR1 SGHTA, CDR2 FQGTGA. The CDR3 length is 13 residues. CDR3 sequence (DNA): TGTGCCAGCAGCTTACCGCCCGCCGGCGAGCAGTACTTC. Amino acid sequence: CASSLPPAGEQYF. Full variable domain (missing parts from reference TRBV7-3 and TRBJ2-7): GAGVSQTPSNKVTEKGKYVELRCDPISGHTALYWYRQSLGQGPEFLIYFQGTGAADDSGLPNDRFFAVRPEGSVSTLKIQRTERGDSAVYLCASSLPPAGEQYFGPGTRLTVT.

The chain joins TRBV19 to TRBJ1-1, with D unclear. Germline loops: CDR1 LNHDA, CDR2 SQIVND (reference sequence). The CDR3 runs to 15 residues. Trimming took 7 bases from V and 0 from J, leaving 15 bases between them. CDR3 region: CASTKYPNMNTEAFF. CDR3 nucleotides: TGTGCCAGTACCAAGTACCCCAACATGAACACTGAAGCTTTCTTT. The full variable domain, in which reference TRBV19 and TRBJ1-1 provide the parts outside the CDR3, is DGGITQSPKYLFRKEGQNVTLSCEQNLNHDAMYWYRQDPGQGLRLIYYSQIVNDFQKGDIAEGYSVSREKKESFPLTVTSAQKNPTAFYLCASTKYPNMNTEAFFGQGTRLTVV.

This clone was seen a single time. The gene calls are TRBV10-3 and TRBJ2-1; 9 bases fit TRBD1. In germline, CDR1 is ENHRY, CDR2 SYGVKD. Germline trimming cut 10 bases from V and 8 bases from J; bases unmatched to any gene: 6. The CDR3 extends over 12 amino acids. As DNA, the CDR3 is TGTGCCAGCCGACAGGGGGAGGATGAGCAGTTCTTC. It codes for CASRQGEDEQFF.

This chain joins TRBV11-2 and TRBJ1-2; the D gene is possibly TRBD1 (5 bases). Germline values: CDR1 SGHAT, CDR2 FQNNGV. Deletions cut 1 base from V and 1 base from J, with 13 bases between. This CDR3 contains 16 residues. The CDR3 coding sequence is TGTGCCAGCAGCTTAGGGGCAGGGTCGGGTAACTATGGCTACACCTTC. Protein: CASSLGAGSGNYGYTF.